These 18 T cell receptor beta chains came from one sample sequenced in a study of CD8 T cells in ankylosing spondylitis. The antigens of these receptors remain unknown. TCRdb re-analysed the 5' RACE reads in MiXCR, keeping a single row per CDR3 protein. The sample has 700,000 to 1,000,000 distinct CDR3 sequences, approximately 10% seen once. Broader study findings: Ankylosing spondylitis blood appeared to carry a characteristic TCR beta motif of several highly homologous variants.

Sequencing input: blood, either unsorted or a sorted T cell fraction (not recorded which). These receptors were obtained from a male donor with ankylosing spondylitis.

There are many counts of this clonotype. The rearrangement links TRBV6-1 to TRBJ2-7; tentative D call: TRBD1 (6 bases). In germline, CDR1 is MNHNS, CDR2 SASEGT. The CDR3 is 13 amino acids. V was clipped by 4 bases and J by 3 bases, with 10 bases between them. The CDR3 sequence is CASSVGTNYEQYF. The CDR3 nucleotides read TGTGCCAGCAGTGTCGGGACAAACTACGAGCAGTACTTC.

The table lists this clonotype with a few counts. The chain recombines TRBV20-1 with TRBJ1-1; 12 bases are shared with TRBD1. The CDR3 has 15 amino acids. The V gene's germline CDR1 is DFQATT and CDR2 SNEGSKA (reference sequence). Losses at the gene ends were 6 bases for V and 4 bases for J; bases not matched to a gene: 9. The CDR3 DNA reads TGCAGTGCAAGGGACAGGGGGCAGATGGTCACTGAAGCTTTCTTT. Protein product: CSARDRGQMVTEAFF.

This clonotype occurred a few times. The chain links TRBV5-1 to TRBJ2-1, with D perhaps assigned TRBD1 or TRBD2 (5 bases each). This CDR3 has 16 amino acids. CDR1 SGHRS and CDR2 YFSETQ come from the germline V gene. The ends were cut back, 0 bases at V and 4 bases at J, with 14 bases in the middle. The CDR3 coding sequence is TGCGCCAGCAGCTTGGTTGTCGGGACCCCGTACAATGAGCAGTTCTTC. It encodes CASSLVVGTPYNEQFF.

In this sample, this clonotype turned up a few times. The rearrangement joins TRBV18 to TRBJ2-2; tentatively, D is TRBD1 or TRBD2 (5 bases each). CDR1 is KGHSH and CDR2 is LQKENI in the germline V gene. The CDR3 consists of 17 residues. The germline V and J ends were trimmed by 3 bases and 1 base, with 15 bases remaining between them. CDR3 DNA: TGTGCCAGCTCACCCTATATGGGACCGCTGAACACCGGGGAGCTGTTTTTT. Protein: CASSPYMGPLNTGELFF.

The gene calls are TRBV28 and TRBJ2-7, with 8 bases identical to TRBD2. With 5 bases clipped from V and 0 bases from J, the junction kept 9 bases outside the gene matches. The CDR3 is made up of 16 amino acids. The germline V gene has CDR1 MDHEN and CDR2 SYDVKM. The CDR3 DNA is TGTGCCAGCAGTCATGCTTCGACTAGCGACTCCTACGAGCAGTACTTC. This encodes CASSHASTSDSYEQYF.

This clonotype was found a few times. The V call is TRBV7-2, the J call TRBJ1-2; D call uncertain. The CDR3 has 13 amino acids. Trimming stripped 5 bases from V and 2 bases from J, with 9 bases between. Germline assignment: CDR1 SGHTA and CDR2 FQGNSA. This CDR3 is CASSRGRNYGYTF. CDR3 coding DNA: TGTGCCAGCAGCAGAGGCCGGAACTATGGCTACACCTTC. Full variable domain (outside the CDR3, taken from reference TRBV7-2 and TRBJ1-2): GAGVSQSPSNKVTEKGKDVELRCDPISGHTALYWYRQSLGQGLEFLIYFQGNSAPDKSGLPSDRFSAERTGGSVSTLTIQRTQQEDSAVYLCASSRGRNYGYTFGSGTRLTVV.

This clonotype was seen only a few times. The chain is built from TRBV5-1 and TRBJ2-6; D gene ambiguous. The CDR3 contains 17 residues. The V end was cut by 0 bases, the J end by 0 bases, with 10 bases between. Germline CDR1 is SGHRS and CDR2 is YFSETQ. The DNA of the CDR3 is TGCGCCAGCAGCTTGGCTGGGTCGATCTCTGGGGCCAACGTCCTGACTTTC. Its protein product is CASSLAGSISGANVLTF.

This chain joins TRBV7-2 and TRBJ2-2; tentative D call: TRBD1 (6 bases). The CDR3 runs to 15 residues. Germline V gene sequence: CDR1 SGHTA, CDR2 FQGNSA. Trimming shortened V by 2 bases and J by 1 base, and 8 bases separated the two germline ends. The chain's CDR3 is CASSLTGQNTGELFF. The CDR3 DNA sequence: TGTGCCAGCAGCTTAACGGGACAGAACACCGGGGAGCTGTTTTTT.

This clonotype was counted once. The chain uses TRBV20-1 and TRBJ2-1; TRBD1 matches at 7 bases. Germline values: CDR1 DFQATT, CDR2 SNEGSKA (reference sequence). The CDR3 length is 16 residues. V lost 2 bases, J lost 3 bases, and 10 bases stayed unmatched. The CDR3 coding sequence is TGCAGTGCTAGACGTATCGACAGGGAACACTACAATGAGCAGTTCTTC. Translating it yields CSARRIDREHYNEQFF.

This clonotype showed up just a few times. This rearrangement joins TRBV5-1 to TRBJ1-4; TRBD1 matches 8 bases. The V gene's germline CDR1 is SGHRS and CDR2 YFSETQ. The CDR3 length is 17 residues. J lost 0 bases, V lost 4 bases, and 8 bases had no gene match. The DNA of the CDR3 is TGCGCCAGCAGCGTCGCCGGGACAGGTCCAACTAATGAAAAACTGTTTTTT. Protein: CASSVAGTGPTNEKLFF.

Many counts were recorded for this clonotype. This sequence joins TRBV29-1 and TRBJ2-7; D perhaps matches TRBD1 (6 bases). V dropped 6 bases and J dropped 4 bases, with 16 bases sitting between them. Germline CDR1 reads SQVTM; CDR2 reads ANQGSEA. CDR3 length equals 13 residues. The CDR3 DNA reads as TGCAGCGTCCTACAGGTCAGGGGATACGAGCAGTACTTC. This codes for CSVLQVRGYEQYF.

CDR3 nucleotide sequence: TGTGCCACCAGTGACCCGGGGACAGACACCGGGGAGCTGTTTTTT. It translates to CATSDPGTDTGELFF. The rearrangement uses TRBV24-1 and TRBJ2-2; TRBD1 matches at 7 bases. Germline assignment: CDR1 KGHDR and CDR2 SFDVKD. This CDR3 contains 15 residues. Unmatched junction bases numbered 4, after V lost 4 bases and J lost 3 bases.

This clonotype was detected only a few times. The chain employs TRBV24-1 and TRBJ2-1; a weak D match, TRBD1 (5 bases). Germline V gene data show CDR1 as KGHDR and CDR2 as SFDVKD. This CDR3 has 16 amino acids. Trimming took 4 bases from V and 2 from J, leaving 14 bases between them. CDR3: CATSDTTGTPYNEQFF. The CDR3 DNA reads as TGTGCCACCAGTGACACCACAGGAACCCCCTACAATGAGCAGTTCTTC.

The chain links TRBV27 to TRBJ2-3; TRBD2 matches at 9 bases. The CDR3 totals 16 residues. Germline V gene lookup returns CDR1 MNHEY and CDR2 SMNVEV (reference sequence). The J segment lost 5 bases and the V segment lost 1 base, leaving 7 bases of the junction unmatched. The DNA for the CDR3 is TGTGCCAGCAGTTTATTAGTAGCGGGGGAATTAGATACGCAGTATTTT. As protein: CASSLLVAGELDTQYF.

The chain links TRBV20-1 to TRBJ1-5, with D possibly matching TRBD1 (5 bases). Looked up from germline, CDR1 is DFQATT and CDR2 is SNEGSKA (reference sequence). The CDR3 is 13 amino acids. Deletions cut 4 bases from V and 1 base from J, with 8 bases between. CDR3 sequence: CSAKSGSNQPQHF. In nucleotides, the CDR3 is TGCAGTGCTAAGTCAGGGAGCAATCAGCCCCAGCATTTT.

V and J are TRBV21-1 and TRBJ2-5; the table's D call, TRBD2, has no DNA check behind it. TRBV21-1 is termed a pseudogene. The CDR3 has 13 amino acids. This CDR3 is CASSKRGEETQYF. CDR3 coding DNA: TGTGCCAGCAGCAAACGGGGAGAAGAGACCCAGTACTTC.

This clonotype has only a few counts. This chain connects TRBV20-1 to TRBJ1-2, with 8 bases fitting TRBD1. The ends lost 4 bases at V and 8 bases at J; junction bases unmatched: 15. Germline V gene data show CDR1 as DFQATT and CDR2 as SNEGSKA (reference sequence). The CDR3 runs 15 residues. The CDR3 loop is CSAKRADQGARGYTF. Here the CDR3 DNA reads TGCAGTGCTAAAAGGGCGGATCAGGGGGCGAGGGGCTACACCTTC.

Ten or more counts support this clonotype. The chain carries TRBV4-3 and TRBJ2-5; D might be TRBD1 (5 bases). The germline V and J ends were trimmed by 4 bases and 1 base, with 16 bases remaining between them. This CDR3 spans 16 amino acids. Germline lookup yields CDR1 LGHNA and CDR2 YSLEER. For the CDR3, the DNA is TGCGCCAGCAGCCCCGACTGGGGCAGCACCCAAGAGACCCAGTACTTC. Protein product: CASSPDWGSTQETQYF.